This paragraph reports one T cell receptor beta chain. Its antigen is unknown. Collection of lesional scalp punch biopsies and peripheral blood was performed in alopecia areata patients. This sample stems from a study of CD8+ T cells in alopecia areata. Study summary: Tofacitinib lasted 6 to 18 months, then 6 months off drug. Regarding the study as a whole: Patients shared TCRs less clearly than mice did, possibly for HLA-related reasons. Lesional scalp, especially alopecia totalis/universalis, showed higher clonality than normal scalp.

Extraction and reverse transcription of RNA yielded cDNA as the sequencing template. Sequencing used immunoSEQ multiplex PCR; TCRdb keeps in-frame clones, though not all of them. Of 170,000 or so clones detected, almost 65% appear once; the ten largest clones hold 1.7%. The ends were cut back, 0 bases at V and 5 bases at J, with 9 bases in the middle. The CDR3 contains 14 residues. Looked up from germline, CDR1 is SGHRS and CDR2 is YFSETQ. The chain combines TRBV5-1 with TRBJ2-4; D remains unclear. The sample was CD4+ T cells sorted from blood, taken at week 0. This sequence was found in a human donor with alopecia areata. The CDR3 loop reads CASSLGRQENIQYF. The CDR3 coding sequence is TGCGCCAGCAGCTTGGGACGCCAAGAAAACATTCAGTACTTC.